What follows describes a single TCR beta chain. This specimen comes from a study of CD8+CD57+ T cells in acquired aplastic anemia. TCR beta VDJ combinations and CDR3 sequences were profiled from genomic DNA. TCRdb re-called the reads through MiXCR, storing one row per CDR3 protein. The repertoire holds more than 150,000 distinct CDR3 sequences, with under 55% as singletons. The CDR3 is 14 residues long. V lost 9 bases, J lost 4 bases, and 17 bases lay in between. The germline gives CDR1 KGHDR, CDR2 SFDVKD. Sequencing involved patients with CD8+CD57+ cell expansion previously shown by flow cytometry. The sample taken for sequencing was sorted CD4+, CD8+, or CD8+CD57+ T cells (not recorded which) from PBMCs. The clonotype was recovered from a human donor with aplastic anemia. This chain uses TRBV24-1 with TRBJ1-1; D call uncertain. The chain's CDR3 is CATASRAGSTEAFF. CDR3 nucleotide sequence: TGTGCCACCGCGTCCCGGGCTGGGTCCACTGAAGCTTTCTTT.